This T cell receptor (beta chain) was sequenced in a study of cytomegalovirus exposure and HLA in healthy donors. Study results and limitations: The study labeled approximately 150 TCR beta chains cytomegalovirus-associated. A few chains tied to CMV proved CMV antigen-specific in vitro.

Remarks on this clone: Its matching antigen is unknown.

Vbeta (60) and Jbeta (13) primers were used in the PCR. Sequencing used immunoSEQ multiplex PCR; TCRdb keeps in-frame clones, though not all of them. The top ten clones hold under 3% of a sample with about 200,000 clones, about 77% of them seen once. Germline-derived CDR1 and CDR2 are MNHNS and SASEGT. The V and J ends lost 4 bases and 8 bases, in that order; junction bases with no gene match: 7. This CDR3 is 15 amino acids long. The sequenced sample was PBMCs. This TCR derives from a woman in her twenties or thirties in good health and CMV-seronegative. J is TRBJ1-4 and V is TRBV6-1; TRBD1 agrees at 10 bases. CDR3 bases: TGTGCCAGCAGTGCCCGACAGGGGGCGAGGGAAAAACTGTTTTTT. Translated, it gives CASSARQGAREKLFF.